The 5 T cell receptor beta chains in this list originate from one sample, sequenced in a study of blood T cell repertoires in COVID-19 (dated by TCRdb to between 2020 and 2021). The method was the immunoSEQ multiplex PCR assay. In its TCRdb copy, this immuneACCESS table keeps in-frame sequences only and misses some clones. Where compared with another copy, unresolved V genes explain less than half of these, and the others have no known cause. This sample is represented by 100,000 to 150,000 clones; more than 90% of them were singletons. Roughly 4.8% of the sample is taken by the ten largest. The material sequenced was peripheral blood. The receptors stem from a man aged 55 to 70 with COVID-19, enrolled during active disease.

The genes are TRBV5-1 and TRBJ2-1; no clear D gene. The germline V gene has CDR1 SGHRS and CDR2 YFSETQ. The V end lost 0 bases, the J end lost 3 bases, and 4 bases lay between the germline ends. This CDR3 contains 13 residues. The CDR3 loop reads CASSLAVYNEQFF. CDR3 coding DNA: TGCGCCAGCAGCTTGGCGGTCTACAATGAGCAGTTCTTC.

The chain couples TRBV5-1 to TRBJ2-3, with TRBD2 matching over 9 bases. V shed 5 bases, J shed 3 bases, and the junction held 7 bases outside the gene matches. The germline V gene encodes CDR1 SGHRS and CDR2 YFSETQ. The CDR3 length is 15 residues. The CDR3 loop reads CASRPGLALTDTQYF. Written as DNA, the CDR3 is TGCGCCAGCAGACCCGGACTAGCGTTGACAGATACGCAGTATTTT.

The chain links TRBV18 to TRBJ2-7, with 10 bases that match TRBD2. The CDR3 is 16 residues long. J was trimmed by 2 bases and V by 4 bases; bases with no gene match: 8. Germline CDR1 reads KGHSH; CDR2 reads LQKENI. The CDR3 here is CASSQLLAGGPYEQYF. The CDR3 region has the DNA TGTGCCAGCTCACAGTTATTAGCGGGAGGACCCTACGAGCAGTACTTC.

The chain uses TRBV15 and TRBJ1-6; D perhaps matches TRBD1 (5 bases). CDR3 length: 15 amino acids. The germline V gene has CDR1 LNHNV and CDR2 YYDKDF (reference sequence). V was trimmed by 4 bases and J by 9 bases, leaving 16 bases between them. The CDR3: CATSTGTGRFSPLHF. In DNA, the CDR3 is TGTGCCACCAGCACCGGGACGGGGAGGTTTTCACCCCTCCACTTT.

This clone showed up just once. As DNA, the CDR3 is TGTGCCAGCAGCTTAATGGCGGCAGATACGCAGTATTTT. Amino acid sequence: CASSLMAADTQYF. J is TRBJ2-3 and V is TRBV5-5; unclear D gene. CDR1 and CDR2 from the germline V gene are SGHKS and YYEKEE (reference sequence). The V end was cut by 2 bases, the J end by 4 bases, with 8 bases between. The CDR3 is made up of 13 amino acids. Supplemented by reference TRBV5-5 and TRBJ2-3, the full variable domain reads DAGVTQSPTHLIKTRGQQVTLRCSPISGHKSVSWYQQVLGQGPQFIFQYYEKEERGRGNFPDRFSARQFPNYSSELNVNALLLGDSALYLCASSLMAADTQYFGPGTRLTVL.